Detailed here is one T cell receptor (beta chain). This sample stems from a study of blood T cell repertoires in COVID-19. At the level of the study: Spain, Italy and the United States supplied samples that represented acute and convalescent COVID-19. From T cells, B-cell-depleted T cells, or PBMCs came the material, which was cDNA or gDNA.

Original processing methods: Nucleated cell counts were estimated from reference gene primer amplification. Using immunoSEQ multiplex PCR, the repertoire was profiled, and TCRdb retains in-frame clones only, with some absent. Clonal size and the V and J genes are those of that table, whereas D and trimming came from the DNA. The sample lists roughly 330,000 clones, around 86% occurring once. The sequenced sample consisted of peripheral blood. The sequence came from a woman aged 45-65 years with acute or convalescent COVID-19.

The CDR3 sequence: CATSRGGGNYGYTF. Here the CDR3 DNA reads TGTGCCACCAGCAGAGGTGGGGGGAACTATGGCTACACCTTC. J is TRBJ1-2 and V is TRBV15; the D gene is possibly TRBD1 (5 bases). The V end lost 1 base, the J end lost 2 bases, and 8 bases lay between the germline ends. The CDR3 is 14 residues long. Germline V lookup: CDR1 LNHNV, CDR2 YYDKDF (reference sequence).